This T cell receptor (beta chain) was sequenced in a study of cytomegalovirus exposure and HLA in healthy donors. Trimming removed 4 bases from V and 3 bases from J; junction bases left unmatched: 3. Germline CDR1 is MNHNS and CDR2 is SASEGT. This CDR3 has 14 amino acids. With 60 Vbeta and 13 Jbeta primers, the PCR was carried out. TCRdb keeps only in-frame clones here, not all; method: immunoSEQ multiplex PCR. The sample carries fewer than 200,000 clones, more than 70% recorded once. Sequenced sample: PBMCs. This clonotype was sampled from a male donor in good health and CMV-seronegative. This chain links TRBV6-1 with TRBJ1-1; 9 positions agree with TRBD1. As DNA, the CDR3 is TGTGCCAGCAGTGTCCGACAGGGGGACACTGAAGCTTTCTTT. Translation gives CASSVRQGDTEAFF.